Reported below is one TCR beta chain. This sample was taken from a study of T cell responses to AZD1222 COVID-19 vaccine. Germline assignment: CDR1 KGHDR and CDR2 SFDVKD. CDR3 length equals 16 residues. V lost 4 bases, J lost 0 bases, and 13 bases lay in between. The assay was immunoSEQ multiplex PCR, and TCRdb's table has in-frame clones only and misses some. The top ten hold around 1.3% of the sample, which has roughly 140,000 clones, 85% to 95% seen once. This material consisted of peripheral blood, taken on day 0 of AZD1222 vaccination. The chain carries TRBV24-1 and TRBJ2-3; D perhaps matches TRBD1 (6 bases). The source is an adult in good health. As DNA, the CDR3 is TGTGCCACCAGTGACCCAGGGGCGTCTAGCACAGATACGCAGTATTTT. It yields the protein CATSDPGASSTDTQYF.